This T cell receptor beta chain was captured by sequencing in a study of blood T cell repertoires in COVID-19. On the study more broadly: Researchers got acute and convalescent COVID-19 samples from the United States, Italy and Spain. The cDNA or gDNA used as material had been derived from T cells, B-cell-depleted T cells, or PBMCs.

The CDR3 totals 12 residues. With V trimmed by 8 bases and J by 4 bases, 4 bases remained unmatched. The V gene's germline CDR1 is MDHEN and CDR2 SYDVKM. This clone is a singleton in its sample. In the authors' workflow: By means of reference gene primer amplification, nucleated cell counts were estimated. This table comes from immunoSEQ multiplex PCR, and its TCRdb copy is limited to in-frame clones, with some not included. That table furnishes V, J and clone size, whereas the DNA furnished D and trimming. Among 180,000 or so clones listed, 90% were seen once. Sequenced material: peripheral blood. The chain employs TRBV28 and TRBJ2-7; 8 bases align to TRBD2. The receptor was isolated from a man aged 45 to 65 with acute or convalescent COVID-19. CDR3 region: CASGTSGYEQYV. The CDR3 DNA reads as TGTGCCAGCGGGACTAGTGGATACGAGCAGTACGTC.